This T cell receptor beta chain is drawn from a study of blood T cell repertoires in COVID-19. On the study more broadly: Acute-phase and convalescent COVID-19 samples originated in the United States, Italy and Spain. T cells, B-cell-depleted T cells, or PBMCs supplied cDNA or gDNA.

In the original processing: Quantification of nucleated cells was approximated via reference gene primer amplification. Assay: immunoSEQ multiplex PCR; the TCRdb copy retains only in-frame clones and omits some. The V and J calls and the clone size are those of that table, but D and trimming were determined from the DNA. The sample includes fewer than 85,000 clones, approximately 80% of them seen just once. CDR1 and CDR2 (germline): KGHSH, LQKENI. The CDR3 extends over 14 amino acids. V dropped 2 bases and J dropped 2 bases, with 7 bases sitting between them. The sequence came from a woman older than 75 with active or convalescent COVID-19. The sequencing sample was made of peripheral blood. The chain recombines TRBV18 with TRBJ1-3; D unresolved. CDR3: CASSPDYAGNTIYF. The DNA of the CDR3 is TGTGCCAGCTCACCAGACTACGCTGGAAACACCATATATTTT.